These 23 T cell receptor beta chains were all obtained from the same sample, sequenced in a study of blood T cell repertoires in COVID-19. Assay: immunoSEQ multiplex PCR; the TCRdb copy retains only in-frame clones and omits some. The table includes about 250,000 clones, around 90% detected once. The sample was PBMCs or T cells enriched from blood (not recorded which). The origin of the receptors is a woman in her forties or fifties who had recovered from COVID-19.

The chain joins TRBV18 to TRBJ1-6, with TRBD1 matching 7 bases. V lost 3 bases and J lost 3; bases outside the gene matches: 2. CDR1 is KGHSH and CDR2 is LQKENI in the germline V gene. The CDR3 covers 15 residues. The CDR3: CASSPAGGYNSPLHF. The CDR3 DNA reads as TGTGCCAGCTCACCTGCAGGGGGCTATAATTCACCCCTCCACTTT.

The chain employs TRBV28 and TRBJ2-7, with 10 bases matching TRBD2. Per germline, CDR1 MDHEN and CDR2 SYDVKM. The trim removed 5 bases at V and 4 bases at J, leaving 5 bases unmatched. This CDR3 spans 14 amino acids. As DNA, the CDR3 is TGTGCCAGCAGTGAGACTAGCGGGTATTACGAGCAGTACTTC. Translating gives CASSETSGYYEQYF.

The CDR3 region has the DNA TGTGCCAGCAGCTATCTCCGAATTCAGCATTTT. Translated: CASSYLRIQHF. The V and J genes are TRBV28 and TRBJ1-5; D remains unclear. This CDR3 has 11 amino acids. Germline V lookup: CDR1 MDHEN, CDR2 SYDVKM. V was cut by 6 bases and J by 13 bases, with 13 bases left in between.

The chain recombines TRBV29-1 with TRBJ1-2; 9 nucleotides align to TRBD1. The germline gives CDR1 SQVTM, CDR2 ANQGSEA. The CDR3 is 16 amino acids. V trimming: 6 bases; J trimming: 1 base; junction bases outside the gene matches: 12. CDR3 in amino acids: CSVAGGQGQGNYGYTF. The CDR3 DNA follows: TGCAGCGTCGCAGGGGGACAGGGCCAGGGTAACTATGGCTACACCTTC.

The chain employs TRBV15 and TRBJ2-7, with D perhaps TRBD1 (6 bases). The germline V gene has CDR1 LNHNV and CDR2 YYDKDF (reference sequence). There are 15 residues in the CDR3. V was clipped by 2 bases and J by 2 bases, with 13 bases between them. The CDR3, as DNA: TGTGCCACCAGCAGACCTGGACAGACTGCCTACGAGCAGTACTTC. It codes for CATSRPGQTAYEQYF.

The chain links TRBV11-2 to TRBJ2-2, with D unresolved. The V end was cut by 0 bases, the J end by 4 bases, with 9 bases between. The germline V gene encodes CDR1 SGHAT and CDR2 FQNNGV. This CDR3 is 15 amino acids long. As DNA, the CDR3 is TGTGCCAGCAGCTTAGACAGTACTACCACCGGGGAGCTGTTTTTT. Its translation is CASSLDSTTTGELFF.

The rearrangement joins TRBV5-1 to TRBJ2-5; 7 bases match TRBD2. Germline loops: CDR1 SGHRS, CDR2 YFSETQ. V lost 5 bases, J lost 5 bases, and 15 bases stayed unmatched. CDR3 length equals 16 residues. The CDR3 DNA is TGCGCCAGCAGGGTCCGAGGGGAGGGGTTCCAGGAGACCCAGTACTTC. Encoded protein: CASRVRGEGFQETQYF.

This rearrangement joins TRBV10-3 to TRBJ2-2; no clear D gene. The CDR3 contains 14 residues. CDR1 ENHRY and CDR2 SYGVKD come from the germline V gene. Trimming removed 6 bases from V and 0 bases from J, with 8 bases in between. This chain's CDR3 is CAISPRTNTGELFF. CDR3 DNA: TGTGCCATCAGCCCTAGGACGAACACCGGGGAGCTGTTTTTT.

The chain links TRBV11-2 to TRBJ2-7, with D possibly TRBD1 on 6 matching bases. CDR3 length equals 14 residues. V lost 3 bases and J 4 bases, leaving 13 bases between the germline ends. Germline V CDR1 and CDR2: SGHAT, FQNNGV. As DNA, the CDR3 is TGTGCCAGCAGCTTCGACAGGATACCGTACGAGCAGTACTTC. Its translation is CASSFDRIPYEQYF.

J is TRBJ1-1 and V is TRBV18; D not resolved. V was trimmed by 2 bases and J by 4 bases, leaving 8 bases between them. Germline-derived CDR1 and CDR2 are KGHSH and LQKENI. This CDR3 contains 13 residues. DNA for the CDR3: TGTGCCAGCTCACCAGGTGCGGTCACTGAAGCTTTCTTT. It translates to CASSPGAVTEAFF.

The rearrangement joins TRBV4-1 to TRBJ1-2, with 7 bases that match TRBD1. In germline, CDR1 is MGHRA, CDR2 YSYEKL. Germline trimming cut 4 bases from V and 3 bases from J; bases unmatched to any gene: 17. This CDR3 is built from 18 residues. The CDR3 region has the DNA TGCGCCAGCAGCCTAGGGGGAGGAGGGACAGTCCCTGACTATGGCTACACCTTC. Amino acids: CASSLGGGGTVPDYGYTF.

The chain uses TRBV15 and TRBJ1-2, with D maybe TRBD1 (5 bases). Germline CDR1 and CDR2: LNHNV and YYDKDF (reference sequence). The CDR3 extends over 17 amino acids. Trimming left V 0 bases short and J 0 bases short, with 14 bases between. Written as DNA, the CDR3 is TGTGCCACCAGCAGAGATCCGGTGGGGGGATCTAACTATGGCTACACCTTC. Its protein is CATSRDPVGGSNYGYTF.

V gene TRBV7-9 combines with J gene TRBJ2-1, with 13 bases matching TRBD2. CDR3 length equals 17 residues. The germline V gene encodes CDR1 SEHNR and CDR2 FQNEAQ (reference sequence). J lost 6 bases, V lost 5 bases, and 10 bases had no gene match. The CDR3 loop reads CASSRKVGLAGLNEQFF. The CDR3 DNA sequence: TGTGCCAGCAGCCGAAAAGTGGGACTAGCGGGACTCAATGAGCAGTTCTTC. Supplemented by reference TRBV7-9 and TRBJ2-1, the full variable domain reads DTGVSQNPRHKITKRGQNVTFRCDPISEHNRLYWYRQTLGQGPEFLTYFQNEAQLEKSRLLSDRFSAERPKGSFSTLEIQRTEQGDSAMYLCASSRKVGLAGLNEQFFGPGTRLTVL.

The chain is built from TRBV7-2 and TRBJ2-3; 13 nucleotides align to TRBD2. CDR3 length: 20 amino acids. V lost 0 bases, J lost 1 base, and 10 bases stayed unmatched. Germline CDR1 is SGHTA and CDR2 is FQGNSA. The CDR3, as DNA: TGTGCCAGCAGCTTAGCGAGCCTGGGCGGACTAGCGGGAGGCACAGATACGCAGTATTTT. This translates into CASSLASLGGLAGGTDTQYF.

This chain joins TRBV10-1 and TRBJ2-2; tentatively, D is TRBD1 (6 bases). Germline V gene sequence: CDR1 WNHNN, CDR2 SYGVQD (reference sequence). This CDR3 has 16 residues. The ends were cut back, 6 bases at V and 0 bases at J, with 14 bases in the middle. For the CDR3, the DNA is TGCGCCAGCAGCGGACAGTCCTCTGCGAACACCGGGGAGCTGTTTTTT. This codes for CASSGQSSANTGELFF.

The gene calls are TRBV14 and TRBJ1-5, with D unclear. Deletions cut 0 bases from V and 10 bases from J, with 10 bases between. The CDR3 contains 13 residues. Germline V CDR1 and CDR2: SGHDN, FVKESK. The CDR3 DNA reads as TGTGCCAGCAGCCAAGACTTCCGGGGACCCCAGCATTTT. Protein: CASSQDFRGPQHF.

The chain couples TRBV4-2 to TRBJ2-3; TRBD2 is a possible D gene (5 bases). The germline V gene has CDR1 LGHNA and CDR2 YNFKEQ. The CDR3 length is 16 residues. Trimming pared 6 bases from V and 3 bases from J, leaving 19 bases between. The DNA of the CDR3 is TGTGCCAGCAGAGATGTCGGAGGCCAACGTACAGATACGCAGTATTTT. This gives the protein CASRDVGGQRTDTQYF.

The chain carries TRBV9 and TRBJ2-2; 10 bases are shared with TRBD2. Trimming cost V 1 base and J 3 bases; bases outside gene matches: 0. Per the germline V gene, CDR1 is SGDLS and CDR2 is YYNGEE. The length of the CDR3 is 15 residues. The chain's CDR3 is CASSVLAGDTGELFF. The CDR3 DNA is TGTGCCAGCAGCGTACTAGCGGGAGACACCGGGGAGCTGTTTTTT.

The chain recombines TRBV5-1 with TRBJ1-4, with D maybe TRBD1 (5 bases). V was cut by 2 bases and J by 0 bases, with 11 bases left in between. This CDR3 has 16 residues. From germline, CDR1 is SGHRS and CDR2 YFSETQ. The DNA for the CDR3 is TGCGCCAGCAGCTTTCGACAGTTTGCAACTAATGAAAAACTGTTTTTT. It codes for CASSFRQFATNEKLFF.

This clone was found a few times. This sequence joins TRBV7-2 and TRBJ2-7, with TRBD2 matching 8 bases. Germline trimming cut 7 bases from V and 3 bases from J; bases unmatched to any gene: 8. CDR1 and CDR2 (germline): SGHTA, FQGNSA. This CDR3 comprises 14 residues. CDR3 coding DNA: TGTGCCAGCACCCCGGGACTAGGGGGCTACGAGCAGTACTTC. Its translation is CASTPGLGGYEQYF.

This rearrangement joins TRBV24-1 to TRBJ2-7; 10 bases are a match to TRBD2. This CDR3 is 15 amino acids long. Trimming cost V 3 bases and J 2 bases; bases outside gene matches: 3. The germline V gene has CDR1 KGHDR and CDR2 SFDVKD. The CDR3 protein is CATSDPTSGPYEQYF. In DNA form, the CDR3 reads TGTGCCACCAGTGATCCGACTAGCGGGCCCTACGAGCAGTACTTC.

J is TRBJ1-5 and V is TRBV28; 8 bases are a match to TRBD1. The CDR3 contains 14 residues. The germline V gene has CDR1 MDHEN and CDR2 SYDVKM. Trimming cost V 4 bases and J 7 bases; bases outside gene matches: 6. In DNA, the CDR3 is TGTGCCAGCAGTTCGGACAGGGCAGGGCAGCCCCAGCATTTT. Translating gives CASSSDRAGQPQHF.

The V call is TRBV30, the J call TRBJ1-1; no clear D. The germline gives CDR1 GTSNPN, CDR2 SVGIG (reference sequence). Trimming shortened V by 0 bases and J by 4 bases, and 12 bases separated the two germline ends. The CDR3 is made up of 14 amino acids. As DNA, the CDR3 is TGTGCCTGGAGTGTGGGAGCCTTAGGCACTGAAGCTTTCTTT. Translated: CAWSVGALGTEAFF.